The entry below describes one T cell receptor beta chain. What it recognizes is unknown. This specimen belongs to a study of immune evolution from preneoplasia to lung adenocarcinoma. Findings and limits, study-wide: Normal lung had highest clonality; later lesions appeared denser, more diverse. T cell clonality was higher in KRAS-mutant than EGFR-mutant or wild-type nodules.

Trimming cost V 1 base and J 2 bases; bases outside gene matches: 3. Germline-derived CDR1 and CDR2 are MGHRA and YSYEKL. The CDR3 sequence is 16 residues long. Measured with immunoSEQ multiplex PCR; TCRdb has only the in-frame clones, and not every one. The sample records more than 10,000 clones, about 83% being singletons. The chain joins TRBV4-1 to TRBJ2-2; 8 bases match TRBD2. Specimen: FFPE tissue from an adenomatous hyperplasia lung lesion. Subset denoted: atypical adenomatous hyperplasia (AAH), lung preneoplasia. The sequence was collected from a person aged 50 to 70 with lung adenocarcinoma. For the CDR3, the DNA is TGCGCCAGCAGCCAAGTGACTAGCGTCAACACCGGGGAGCTGTTTTTT. Protein sequence: CASSQVTSVNTGELFF.